The 32 T cell receptor beta chains below all came from one sample that was sequenced in a study of blood T cell repertoires in COVID-19 (dated by TCRdb to between 2020 and 2021). Preparation of the library involved the immunoSEQ multiplex PCR assay. Entries here come from immuneACCESS through TCRdb and include only in-frame sequences with V and J called. Some clones fail to appear in such tables; in the studies checked, an unresolved V gene covers under half of the shortfall, and the cause of the remainder is unknown. Within this sample are 80,000 to 95,000 clones, with over 80% of them counted one time only. About 15% of the sample comes from the top ten. Source material: peripheral blood. The receptors come from a woman older than 75 with active or convalescent COVID-19.

The chain uses TRBV2 and TRBJ2-2; TRBD2 matches at 10 bases. V shed 8 bases, J shed 1 base, and the junction held 1 base outside the gene matches. Germline CDR1 SNHLY, CDR2 FYNNEI. This CDR3 contains 14 residues. The CDR3: CASRTSGNTGELFF. In DNA form, the CDR3 reads TGTGCCAGCCGGACTAGCGGGAACACCGGGGAGCTGTTTTTT.

The gene calls are TRBV3-1 (or the pseudogene TRBV3-2) and TRBJ2-7; D is possibly TRBD2 (6 bases). Germline-derived CDR1 and CDR2 are LGHDT and YNNKEL (reference sequence). The CDR3 length is 17 residues. V was shortened by 1 base and J by 2 bases, with 18 bases between the two germline ends. CDR3 nucleotide sequence: TGTGCCAGCAGCCAAGGACTGGGGACTGGGATTACCTACGAGCAGTACTTC. Translated: CASSQGLGTGITYEQYF.

In DNA form, the CDR3 reads TGCAGCGTTACTAGCGGGAGTAGGAGTACCGGGGAGCTGTTTTTT. Amino acid sequence: CSVTSGSRSTGELFF. The rearrangement joins TRBV29-1 to TRBJ2-2, with TRBD2 matching 11 bases. The V segment lost 5 bases and the J segment 5 bases; nucleotides outside the gene matches: 7. This CDR3 has 15 residues. The germline gives CDR1 SQVTM, CDR2 ANQGSEA.

CDR3 nucleotides: TGTGCCAGCAGCCTCCGGACAGGGGATTCACCCCTCCACTTT. Translating gives CASSLRTGDSPLHF. V usage is TRBV3-1 (or the pseudogene TRBV3-2) and J usage is TRBJ1-6; 9 positions match TRBD1. The CDR3 totals 14 residues. The V gene end was trimmed by 4 bases and the J gene end by 8 bases; junction bases not matched to a gene: 3. From germline, CDR1 is LGHDT and CDR2 YNNKEL (reference sequence).

This clone was counted a few times. The gene calls are TRBV19 and TRBJ2-5; TRBD2 aligns across 9 bases. Germline V gene sequence: CDR1 LNHDA, CDR2 SQIVND (reference sequence). V lost 0 bases to trimming and J lost 5 bases; unmatched junction nucleotides: 16. The length of the CDR3 is 19 residues. As DNA, the CDR3 is TGTGCCAGTAGTATAGATCTCAGCTTAGCGGGAGAACCGCCGGAGACCCAGTACTTC. Its translation: CASSIDLSLAGEPPETQYF.

This chain uses TRBV6-6 with TRBJ1-2, with D maybe TRBD1 (5 bases). Per germline, CDR1 MNHNY and CDR2 SVGAGI (reference sequence). V was clipped by 5 bases and J by 5 bases, with 12 bases between them. This CDR3 comprises 13 residues. In nucleotides, the CDR3 is TGTGCCAGCAGTCCGGAGCAGGGTTATGGCTACACCTTC. Protein: CASSPEQGYGYTF.

The V gene is TRBV28, the J gene TRBJ1-4; unclear D gene. V gave up 4 bases and J gave up 8 bases, with 11 bases separating them. Germline V gives CDR1 MDHEN, CDR2 SYDVKM. The CDR3 has 13 amino acids. The CDR3 is CASSYPAGEKLFF. Written as DNA, the CDR3 is TGTGCCAGCAGTTATCCGGCCGGGGAAAAACTGTTTTTT.

The chain couples TRBV7-9 to TRBJ1-1; tentative D call: TRBD1 (5 bases). This CDR3 has 12 residues. V was trimmed by 8 bases and J by 0 bases, leaving 7 bases between them. Germline CDR1 is SEHNR and CDR2 is FQNEAQ (reference sequence). The CDR3 DNA sequence: TGTGCCAGCGACAGCCTGAACACTGAAGCTTTCTTT. The encoded protein is CASDSLNTEAFF. Variable domain in full (rest from reference TRBV7-9 and TRBJ1-1): DTGVSQNPRHKITKRGQNVTFRCDPISEHNRLYWYRQTLGQGPEFLTYFQNEAQLEKSRLLSDRFSAERPKGSFSTLEIQRTEQGDSAMYLCASDSLNTEAFFGQGTRLTVV.

This clone was seen only a few times. The chain employs TRBV5-1 and TRBJ1-6, with 10 bases fitting TRBD1. The trim removed 0 bases at V and 10 bases at J, leaving 7 bases unmatched. The CDR3 totals 16 residues. Germline V gives CDR1 SGHRS, CDR2 YFSETQ. The CDR3 DNA reads TGCGCCAGCAGCTTGGGACAGGGGGCTATGGTGTCACCCCTCCACTTT. Translated, it gives CASSLGQGAMVSPLHF.

The chain couples TRBV5-8 to TRBJ2-3; a weak D match, TRBD1 (6 bases). The CDR3 is 19 residues long. Between the trimmed V and J ends, which lost 0 bases and 0 bases, there was a span of 20 bases. The germline gives CDR1 SGHTS, CDR2 YDEGEE. The CDR3 DNA follows: TGTGCCAGCAGCTTGGGCGGCAGGGGACCTCACCCTAGCACAGATACGCAGTATTTT. It yields the protein CASSLGGRGPHPSTDTQYF. Complete variable domain (other parts from reference TRBV5-8 and TRBJ2-3): EAGVTQSPTHLIKTRGQQATLRCSPISGHTSVYWYQQALGLGLQFLLWYDEGEERNRGNFPPRFSGRQFPNYSSELNVNALELEDSALYLCASSLGGRGPHPSTDTQYFGPGTRLTVL.

The genes are TRBV18 and TRBJ1-6; D is possibly TRBD1 (5 bases). From germline, CDR1 is KGHSH and CDR2 LQKENI. Trimming took off 8 bases at V and 9 bases at J, with 20 bases between the two ends. The CDR3 spans 15 residues. CDR3 amino acids: CASPRWRGSGSPLHF. The CDR3, as DNA: TGTGCCAGCCCAAGATGGAGGGGCTCAGGTTCACCCCTCCACTTT.

The DNA of the CDR3 is TGTGCCAGCAGCCTCCGGGACAGTTCCTACGAGCAGTACTTC. Translating gives CASSLRDSSYEQYF. The V gene is TRBV7-8, the J gene TRBJ2-7; 7 positions agree with TRBD1. The J segment lost 1 base and the V segment lost 5 bases, leaving 5 bases of the junction unmatched. The length of the CDR3 is 14 residues. Per germline, CDR1 SGHVS and CDR2 FQNEAQ.

This clone was seen a few times. This sequence joins TRBV6-6 and TRBJ2-3; 8 bases map to TRBD1. Germline CDR1 MNHNY, CDR2 SVGAGI (reference sequence). The V segment lost 6 bases and the J segment 2 bases; nucleotides outside the gene matches: 7. The CDR3 totals 15 residues. CDR3 in amino acids: CASRTGATYTDTQYF. CDR3 sequence (DNA): TGTGCCAGCAGGACAGGGGCCACCTACACAGATACGCAGTATTTT.

The chain carries TRBV6-5 and TRBJ2-5, with no clear D. The CDR3 covers 15 residues. Trimming left V 8 bases short and J 5 bases short, with 21 bases between. Germline V gene lookup returns CDR1 MNHEY and CDR2 SVGAGI. DNA for the CDR3: TGTGCCAGCTCCCCCTCAATTGTTGGGCAGGAGACCCAGTACTTC. The encoded protein is CASSPSIVGQETQYF.

This chain uses TRBV4-2 with TRBJ2-5, with 10 bases that match TRBD2. The germline CDR1 and CDR2 sequences are LGHNA and YNFKEQ. V lost 0 bases, J lost 4 bases, and 8 bases stayed unmatched. This CDR3 spans 17 amino acids. CDR3: CASSQEWSGRAPETQYF. CDR3 nucleotide sequence: TGTGCCAGCAGCCAAGAGTGGAGCGGGAGGGCCCCAGAGACCCAGTACTTC.

The J gene is TRBJ1-2, the V gene TRBV6-2 or TRBV6-3; D gene ambiguous. CDR1 MNHEY and CDR2 SVGEGT come from the germline V gene. The CDR3 contains 18 residues. V lost 2 bases and J lost 0, with 19 bases in between. The chain's CDR3 is CASSYMVSVAGTNYGYTF. The CDR3 region has the DNA TGTGCCAGCAGTTACATGGTATCCGTGGCAGGTACTAACTATGGCTACACCTTC.

Only a few counts were recorded for this clone. V is TRBV7-2 and J is TRBJ2-1, with no clear D. The V end lost 1 base, the J end lost 4 bases, and 8 bases lay between the germline ends. The CDR3 covers 14 residues. Germline loops: CDR1 SGHTA, CDR2 FQGNSA. The CDR3: CASSLGQVYNEQFF. The DNA of the CDR3 is TGTGCCAGCAGCTTAGGTCAGGTATACAATGAGCAGTTCTTC. The whole variable domain, filled in from reference TRBV7-2 and TRBJ2-1, reads GAGVSQSPSNKVTEKGKDVELRCDPISGHTALYWYRQSLGQGLEFLIYFQGNSAPDKSGLPSDRFSAERTGGSVSTLTIQRTQQEDSAVYLCASSLGQVYNEQFFGPGTRLTVL.

V gene TRBV2 combines with J gene TRBJ2-7, with 11 bases lining up with TRBD1. Germline V gene sequence: CDR1 SNHLY, CDR2 FYNNEI. After removal of 6 bases from V and 4 bases from J, the junction contained 8 bases not matched to a gene. This CDR3 is built from 15 residues. The chain's CDR3 is CASSGQGAPGYEQYF. In DNA form, the CDR3 reads TGTGCCAGCAGCGGACAGGGGGCGCCTGGTTACGAGCAGTACTTC.

The V and J genes are TRBV28 and TRBJ2-5; D is possibly TRBD1 (6 bases). Looked up from germline, CDR1 is MDHEN and CDR2 is SYDVKM. The CDR3 has 13 residues. Trimming took off 2 bases at V and 5 bases at J, with 9 bases between the two ends. The CDR3 is CASSLQGWETQYF. CDR3 sequence (DNA): TGTGCCAGCAGTTTACAGGGGTGGGAGACCCAGTACTTC.

This sequence joins TRBV28 and TRBJ2-7; D is perhaps TRBD2 (5 bases). From germline, CDR1 is MDHEN and CDR2 SYDVKM. V lost 3 bases and J lost 0, with 6 bases in between. The CDR3 sequence is 13 residues long. The CDR3 region has the DNA TGTGCCAGCAGTTTCGGACTCTCCTACGAGCAGTACTTC. It is translated as CASSFGLSYEQYF.

The rearrangement links TRBV9 to TRBJ2-2; 12 bases map to TRBD2. CDR3 length equals 16 residues. V was pared by 2 bases and J by 5 bases, with 4 bases of the junction left unmatched. The germline V gene has CDR1 SGDLS and CDR2 YYNGEE. The CDR3 region is CASSVTSGRGTGELFF. The DNA for the CDR3 is TGTGCCAGCAGCGTGACTAGCGGGAGAGGGACCGGGGAGCTGTTTTTT. The variable domain in full, with the rest retrieved from reference TRBV9 and TRBJ2-2, is DSGVTQTPKHLITATGQRVTLRCSPRSGDLSVYWYQQSLDQGLQFLIQYYNGEERAKGNILERFSAQQFPDLHSELNLSSLELGDSALYFCASSVTSGRGTGELFFGEGSRLTVL.

The CDR3 nucleotides read TGTGCCAGTCCCGGGTACAATGAGCAGTTCTTC. Protein: CASPGYNEQFF. The V gene is TRBV7-9, the J gene TRBJ2-1; no firm D call. CDR3 length equals 11 residues. In germline, CDR1 is SEHNR, CDR2 FQNEAQ (reference sequence). The ends were cut back, 9 bases at V and 4 bases at J, with 7 bases in the middle.

The chain is built from TRBV7-2 and TRBJ2-5, with D possibly matching TRBD2 (6 bases). V was cut by 3 bases and J by 0 bases, with 8 bases left in between. The CDR3 has 14 amino acids. Per germline, CDR1 SGHTA and CDR2 FQGNSA. CDR3 sequence reads: CASSFGGNQETQYF. The CDR3 bases are TGTGCCAGCAGCTTCGGCGGGAACCAAGAGACCCAGTACTTC.

This chain uses TRBV4-2 with TRBJ1-5, with TRBD1 matching 7 bases. Germline V gene data show CDR1 as LGHNA and CDR2 as YNFKEQ. The CDR3 spans 19 residues. After removal of 0 bases from V and 7 bases from J, the junction contained 18 bases not matched to a gene. Written as DNA, the CDR3 is TGTGCCAGCAGCCAAGATAGATTATTTTCGACAGGGAAGGGGCAGCCCCAGCATTTT. Protein: CASSQDRLFSTGKGQPQHF.

This clone was detected only a few times. The rearrangement links TRBV28 to TRBJ1-6; TRBD1 is a possible D gene (5 bases). V was trimmed by 3 bases and J by 4 bases, leaving 10 bases between them. Germline V gene data show CDR1 as MDHEN and CDR2 as SYDVKM. The length of the CDR3 is 15 residues. The CDR3 coding sequence is TGTGCCAGCAGTTTGGGGGGTTCATATAATTCACCCCTCCACTTT. Protein product: CASSLGGSYNSPLHF.

The chain employs TRBV5-6 and TRBJ1-1, with D perhaps matching TRBD1 (5 bases). The ends were cut back, 2 bases at V and 0 bases at J, with 8 bases in the middle. The CDR3 is 14 residues long. Germline CDR1 SGHDT, CDR2 YYEEEE. This chain's CDR3 is CASSFDRMNTEAFF. Written as DNA, the CDR3 is TGTGCCAGCAGCTTCGACAGAATGAACACTGAAGCTTTCTTT.

This chain connects TRBV5-1 to TRBJ1-4; D perhaps matches TRBD1 (6 bases). V was shortened by 5 bases and J by 5 bases, with 13 bases between the two germline ends. Germline V gene data show CDR1 as SGHRS and CDR2 as YFSETQ. The CDR3 extends over 14 amino acids. This CDR3 reads CASRAGTSNEKLFF. CDR3 in DNA: TGCGCCAGCAGGGCCGGGACAAGCAATGAAAAACTGTTTTTT.

The genes are TRBV4-3 and TRBJ1-2; a possible D gene is TRBD1 (5 bases). The CDR3 spans 14 residues. Germline values: CDR1 LGHNA, CDR2 YSLEER. With 4 bases removed from V and 5 bases from J, the gap between germline ends came to 14 bases. CDR3 nucleotide sequence: TGCGCCAGCAGCCTAAACCGACAGATATATGGCTACACCTTC. Its translation: CASSLNRQIYGYTF.

CDR3 loop: CASSLTLTGHNQPQHF. CDR3 coding DNA: TGTGCCAGCAGCTTAACTCTCACAGGGCACAATCAGCCCCAGCATTTT. This sequence joins TRBV7-3 and TRBJ1-5; TRBD1 might be the D (6 bases). Germline-derived CDR1 and CDR2 are SGHTA and FQGTGA. The CDR3 contains 16 residues. The V end lost 0 bases, the J end lost 3 bases, and 12 bases lay between the germline ends.

The chain employs TRBV5-1 and TRBJ2-5; D is perhaps TRBD2 (7 bases). Germline loops: CDR1 SGHRS, CDR2 YFSETQ. The CDR3 is 13 amino acids. V gave up 2 bases and J gave up 5 bases, with 10 bases separating them. The CDR3 loop is CASSLQGGETQYF. As DNA, the CDR3 is TGCGCCAGCAGCTTACAGGGAGGGGAGACCCAGTACTTC.

The chain employs TRBV19 and TRBJ2-7; 9 bases match TRBD1. The CDR3 has 14 amino acids. The germline gives CDR1 LNHDA, CDR2 SQIVND (reference sequence). The junction had 7 bases not matched to a gene; V was cut back by 5 bases and J by 5 bases. CDR3 DNA: TGTGCCAGTAGTGCGGACAGGGGATCTAACGAGCAGTACTTC. Translated, it gives CASSADRGSNEQYF.

V and J are TRBV7-2 and TRBJ1-2, with 11 bases that match TRBD1. This CDR3 is built from 15 residues. The germline gives CDR1 SGHTA, CDR2 FQGNSA. The V gene end was trimmed by 5 bases and the J gene end by 5 bases; junction bases not matched to a gene: 7. The CDR3 coding sequence is TGTGCCAGCAGCCCGGACAGGGGGCAAGGGTATGGCTACACCTTC. Its translation: CASSPDRGQGYGYTF.